The rows below give T cell receptor beta chains drawn from one sample of a study of shared clonotypes between healthy human individuals. Using immunoSEQ multiplex PCR, the repertoire was profiled, and TCRdb retains in-frame clones only, with some absent. The sample lists over 850,000 clones, 78% seen once, with under 0.65% in the top ten. Sequenced sample: memory CD4+ T cells from PBMCs. The receptors here all came from a man aged 18 to 30 in good health. Some clones in this sample may be carry-over from other donors' samples. Each CDR3 is given with its conserved first and last residue. The order of the fields is V gene, J gene, D gene, clone size, CDR3 DNA, CDR3 protein. A D gene is named only where the DNA matches it firmly. For some rows the clone size is stated as once, few or many, or as a class when expanded; others skip it.

TRBV27,TRBJ2-2,NA,NA,TGTGCCAGCAGTACCTCGAACACCGGGGAGCTGTTTTTT,CASSTSNTGELFF
TRBV29-1,TRBJ1-1,NA,NA,TGCAGCGGCGGGGCCTCAGGGTCCCCCGACACTGAAGCTTTCTTT,CSGGASGSPDTEAFF
TRBV5-1,TRBJ2-7,TRBD1,NA,TGCGCCAGCAGCTTGGATACGACAGGGGGTAGCTACGAGCAGTACTTC,CASSLDTTGGSYEQYF
TRBV2,TRBJ2-3,TRBD1,NA,TGTGCCAGCAACGGACAGGGCACAGATACGCAGTATTTT,CASNGQGTDTQYF
TRBV5-1,TRBJ2-1,NA,NA,TGCGCCAGCAGCTTGGGGTCTAACAATGAGCAGTTCTTC,CASSLGSNNEQFF
TRBV7-9,TRBJ2-3,TRBD1,NA,TGTGCCAGCAGCTTTTTCCCGGACAGGGGAGAGGAGTATTTT,CASSFFPDRGEEYF
TRBV7-9,TRBJ2-7,TRBD1,NA,TGTGCCAGCAGCCCTGGACAGGGACTCTCCTACGAGCAGTACTTC,CASSPGQGLSYEQYF
TRBV6-5,TRBJ1-2,NA,NA,TGTGCCAGCAGTTACTCCCGCCTATTGGGCTACACCTTC,CASSYSRLLGYTF
TRBV4-2,TRBJ2-7,NA,NA,TGTGCCAGCAGCCCTTACGGGGGAGGATTTGGCGAGCAGTACTTC,CASSPYGGGFGEQYF
TRBV7-2,TRBJ2-1,NA,NA,TGTGCCAGCAGCTTACTTACAGTCCATATGGGGTTCTTC,CASSLLTVHMGFF
TRBV30,TRBJ1-6,TRBD1,few,TGTGCCTGGAGTGCCCTCGACAGGGGGCGAAATTCACCCCTCCACTTT,CAWSALDRGRNSPLHF
TRBV6-6,TRBJ2-3,NA,NA,TGTGCCAGCAGTGACCGAGATACGCAGTATTTT,CASSDRDTQYF
TRBV7-9,TRBJ2-6,NA,NA,TGTGCCAGCAGCCGAGGAGGGGCCGGGGCCAACGTCCTGACTTTC,CASSRGGAGANVLTF
TRBV27,TRBJ1-1,NA,NA,TGTGCCAGCAGTTTGCACACAGGGAACACTGAAGCTTTCTTT,CASSLHTGNTEAFF
TRBV13,TRBJ1-4,NA,NA,TGTGCCAGCACCATACTTGCAACTAATGAAAAACTGTTTTTT,CASTILATNEKLFF
TRBV30,TRBJ1-2,NA,NA,TGTGCCTGGAGCCGCCGGGGAGGTAACTATGGCTACACCTTC,CAWSRRGGNYGYTF
TRBV14,TRBJ1-3,TRBD1,once,TGTGCCAGCAGCCAAAAAGACAGGGCGGGTAACACCATATATTTT,CASSQKDRAGNTIYF
TRBV7-2,TRBJ2-7,NA,NA,TGTGCCAGCAGCTTAGGAGGGCCCCCGGTGTGGCAGTACTTC,CASSLGGPPVWQYF
TRBV9,TRBJ1-1,NA,NA,TGTGCCAGCAGCGTAGCCCCACACAGGGTAACTGAAGCTTTCTTT,CASSVAPHRVTEAFF
TRBV18,TRBJ1-4,TRBD1,NA,TGTGCCAGCTCACCACCGGGACAGCTCAGTAATGAAAAACTGTTTTTT,CASSPPGQLSNEKLFF
TRBV7-9,TRBJ2-5,NA,NA,TGTGCCAGCAGCTGGGCTGTAGGGGTCCAAGAGACCCAGTACTTC,CASSWAVGVQETQYF
TRBV2,TRBJ1-5,NA,NA,TGTGCCAGCAGTAGGCAGACGAATCAGCCCCAGCATTTT,CASSRQTNQPQHF
TRBV29-1,TRBJ2-1,NA,NA,TGCAGCGTTGCGGGAGCGACCTACAATGAGCAGTTCTTC,CSVAGATYNEQFF
TRBV5-1,TRBJ2-3,NA,NA,TGCGCCAGCAGCTCCGCCCCAGCGGGCACGCAGTATTTT,CASSSAPAGTQYF
TRBV10-1,TRBJ2-7,TRBD1,NA,TGCGCCAGCAGTGCGACAGGGGAAGACGCCTACGAGCAGTACTTC,CASSATGEDAYEQYF
TRBV4-2,TRBJ2-5,NA,NA,TGTGCCAGCAGCCAAGGCCCCGTTAGTCGCAGGCAAGAGACCCAGTACTTC,CASSQGPVSRRQETQYF
TRBV4-2,TRBJ2-5,TRBD2,NA,TGTGCCAGCAGCCCAGGCGGGAGGGAGACCCAGTACTTC,CASSPGGRETQYF
TRBV15,TRBJ2-3,NA,NA,TGTGCCACCTCCCCGGCGGGCACAGATACGCAGTATTTT,CATSPAGTDTQYF
TRBV28,TRBJ2-6,NA,NA,TGTGCCAGCACTACCCCCTCTGGGGCCAACGTCCTGACTTTC,CASTTPSGANVLTF
TRBV30,TRBJ2-5,NA,NA,TGTGCCTGGAGTTCGGGCGTGGTTCAAGAGACCCAGTACTTC,CAWSSGVVQETQYF
TRBV28,TRBJ1-5,NA,NA,TGTGCCAGCACTACAGGGACGGGCAATCAGCCCCAGCATTTT,CASTTGTGNQPQHF